This T cell receptor beta chain originates from a study of CD8+CD57+ T cells in acquired aplastic anemia. Researchers used genomic DNA as the template to profile TCR beta VDJ and CDR3. One entry per CDR3 protein, called by TCRdb with MiXCR from the reads. The top ten hold 8.4% of the sample, which has 100,000 to 150,000 distinct CDR3 sequences, roughly two fifths seen once. This clonotype was detected only once. Trimming pared 8 bases from V and 2 bases from J, leaving 18 bases between. The CDR3 sequence is 14 residues long. Germline loops: CDR1 SQVTM, CDR2 ANQGSEA. The genes are TRBV29-1 and TRBJ1-1; D gene unclear. The sequencing sample was made of sorted CD4+, CD8+, or CD8+CD57+ T cells (not recorded which) from PBMCs. The clonotype was recovered from a human donor in good health, serving as a control. CDR3 sequence (DNA): TGCAGCACTGATTGGGCGAGAGGTAACACTGAAGCTTTCTTT. Protein sequence: CSTDWARGNTEAFF.